This entry lists 8 T cell receptor beta chains sequenced from one sample in a study of shared clonotypes between healthy human individuals. Profiled with immunoSEQ multiplex PCR; TCRdb holds only in-frame clones, not every one. The data contain over 2 million clones, 95% of them singletons. The specimen sequenced was naive CD4+ T cells sorted from blood. Described subset: CD45RA+ positively selected. All receptors derive from a man aged 18 to 30 in good health.

A single count supports this clone. V is TRBV7-6 and J is TRBJ2-7, with 7 positions matching TRBD1. The CDR3 contains 15 residues. In germline, CDR1 is SGHVS, CDR2 FNYEAQ. Trimming at V came to 1 base and at J to 2 bases, leaving 5 bases not matched to a gene. CDR3 amino acids: CASSLDSGTAYEQYF. The CDR3 DNA sequence: TGTGCCAGCAGCTTAGACTCCGGGACAGCCTACGAGCAGTACTTC.

Remarks on this clone: A much larger clone lies a single base off, so this may be a read error. V is TRBV28 and J is TRBJ1-1, with D possibly being TRBD1 (6 bases). Germline values: CDR1 MDHEN, CDR2 SYDVKM. The CDR3 extends over 11 amino acids. CDR3 loop: CANSRQAEAFF. The CDR3 DNA reads as TGTGCCAACAGTAGACAGGCCGAAGCTTTCTTT. Supplemented by reference TRBV28 and TRBJ1-1, the full variable domain reads DVKVTQSSRYLVKRTGEKVFLECVQDMDHENMFWYRQDPGLGLRLIYFSYDVKMKEKGDIPEGYSVSREKKERFSLILESASTNQTSMYLCANSRQAEAFFGQGTRLTVV.

The V call is TRBV19, the J call TRBJ2-7; 11 bases match TRBD2. The ends lost 7 bases at V and 3 bases at J; junction bases unmatched: 23. The CDR3 runs to 20 residues. Germline V CDR1 and CDR2: LNHDA, SQIVND (reference sequence). The CDR3 loop reads CASTSVSGQRGLAGNYEQYF. The CDR3 DNA sequence: TGTGCCAGTACCTCAGTTTCGGGACAGCGAGGACTAGCGGGTAACTACGAGCAGTACTTC.

A remark on this clone: This sample includes further DNA sequences coding for the same CDR3. The genes are TRBV9 and TRBJ2-7; tentative D call: TRBD2 (6 bases). The CDR3 is 14 amino acids. Trimming took 0 bases from V and 2 from J, leaving 9 bases between them. Germline CDR1 is SGDLS and CDR2 is YYNGEE. CDR3 sequence: CASSVGDSTYEQYF. As DNA, the CDR3 is TGTGCCAGCAGCGTAGGGGACTCGACCTACGAGCAGTACTTC.

This chain joins TRBV5-1 and TRBJ2-2; D might be TRBD2 (5 bases). The V end was cut by 7 bases, the J end by 6 bases, with 16 bases between. The CDR3 is made up of 14 amino acids. The germline V gene encodes CDR1 SGHRS and CDR2 YFSETQ. This chain's CDR3 is CASAPGSRAGELFF. The CDR3 bases are TGCGCCAGCGCCCCGGGGTCAAGGGCCGGGGAGCTGTTTTTT.

This chain connects TRBV2 to TRBJ1-3; 7 bases are a match to TRBD1. The V and J ends lost 5 bases and 2 bases, in that order; junction bases with no gene match: 15. Looked up from germline, CDR1 is SNHLY and CDR2 is FYNNEI. The CDR3 consists of 18 residues. The CDR3 coding sequence is TGTGCCAGCAGTAGAAGGAGGGGTGAGGGGGCTCCTGGAAACACCATATATTTT. Its protein is CASSRRRGEGAPGNTIYF.

CDR3 sequence reads: CASGQGGEAFF. The CDR3 DNA is TGTGCCAGCGGACAAGGGGGTGAAGCTTTCTTT. The rearrangement links TRBV6-5 to TRBJ1-1; D possibly corresponds to TRBD1 (6 bases). The CDR3 sequence is 11 residues long. V was trimmed by 8 bases and J by 7 bases, leaving 11 bases between them. Germline V gene data show CDR1 as MNHEY and CDR2 as SVGAGI.

This clone appeared once. The rearrangement links TRBV6-5 to TRBJ2-7, with 7 bases aligning to TRBD2. CDR3 size: 16 residues. Germline V CDR1 and CDR2: MNHEY, SVGAGI. Losses at the gene ends were 2 bases for V and 4 bases for J; bases not matched to a gene: 11. CDR3 in amino acids: CASSYRDFKRGYEQYF. In nucleotides, the CDR3 is TGTGCCAGCAGTTACAGAGATTTTAAGCGGGGATACGAGCAGTACTTC.